The clone carrying this TCR beta chain was found once. Its antigen is not identified. These data are taken from a study of graft-versus-host responses after intestinal transplantation. Overall study: As for transplant type, recipients had multivisceral, liver-intestinal, or isolated intestinal grafts. Each patient got anti-thymocyte globulin induction, then tacrolimus and steroids for roughly 3 years. Whole-study findings and limits: Recipient marrow showed GvH clones, some seen first in ileum or blood. Individuals carrying graft-donor T cell macrochimerism showed high graft-versus-host to host-versus-graft clonal ratios in allografts.

The protocol was immunoSEQ multiplex PCR, while the TCRdb copy is restricted to in-frame clones and leaves out a portion. The table has under 130,000 clones, 80% to 95% seen once. The sample consisted of unstimulated CD8+ T cells sorted from spleen or lymph node cells, taken before intestinal transplant. The sequence came from a human donor who received an intestinal transplant.

As DNA, the CDR3 is TGTGCCAGCAGTGAAGCGTTTGGCGGGGGGGTGAACACTGAAGCTTTCTTT. Its protein product is CASSEAFGGGVNTEAFF. V gene TRBV6-1 combines with J gene TRBJ1-1; maybe TRBD1 (5 bases). Germline values: CDR1 MNHNS, CDR2 SASEGT. The length of the CDR3 is 17 residues. The V and J ends lost 0 bases and 0 bases respectively, with 14 bases between them.